The clone carrying this T cell receptor beta chain occurred many times. TCRdb processed the PCR reads anew with MiXCR; each CDR3 protein has one entry. This sample has 460,000 or so distinct CDR3 sequences, with about 21% found just once. Looked up from germline, CDR1 is MNHEY and CDR2 is SVGEGT. The germline V and J ends were trimmed by 3 bases and 7 bases, with 17 bases remaining between them. This CDR3 contains 15 residues. This sample stems from a study of molecular identifiers for immune sequencing clone quantification. The source material was naive CD8+ T cells from blood, with Jurkat cell RNA spiked in. Indicated subset: FACS-sorted CD8+CD4-CCR7+CD45RA+ naive T cells. This sequence joins TRBV6-2 or TRBV6-3 and TRBJ2-3; D possibly corresponds to TRBD2 (6 bases). This sequence was found in a human donor in good health. Some libraries in this study had Jurkat cell RNA spiked in. CDR3 sequence: CASSYVGGGENTQYF. The CDR3 DNA reads as TGTGCCAGCAGTTATGTGGGAGGAGGAGAAAATACGCAGTATTTT.